The source of this TCR beta chain is a study of human T cells and chemical hapten exposure. Study overall: Affected patients, primarily female, had alopecia areata, totalis or universalis.

TCRdb re-derived calls from the RACE reads in MiXCR, one entry per CDR3 protein. This sample has 52,000 or so distinct CDR3 sequences; roughly a tenth occur once, and the top ten carry 9.6%. The CDR3 extends over 14 amino acids. The time point denotes: pre-sensitization, week 0. Stated treatment: therapeutic diphenylcyclopropenone sensitization with weekly scalp DPC. The gene calls are TRBV12-1 and TRBJ2-7; the DNA was not used to check the table's D call, TRBD2. TRBV12-1 is tagged as a pseudogene. The sample consisted of whole blood, taken in connection with sensitization to the hapten diphenylcyclopropenone (DPC). The receptor's source is a man in his forties or fifties with alopecia areata. Some clones in this sample may be carry-over from other donors' samples. In DNA, the CDR3 is TGTGCCAGCAGCGCCCTAAGCGGCCCCTACGAGCAGTACTTC. Amino acid sequence: CASSALSGPYEQYF.